This TCR beta chain emerged from a study of Ad26.COV2.S vaccination and SARS-CoV-2 variants. Study-wide context: Participants got Ad26.COV2.S intramuscularly, once or twice 56 days apart. Findings and caveats of the study: Vaccine and placebo groups showed comparable non-spike TCR breadth. A substantial breadth of spike-specific CD8+ and CD4+ T cell responses after vaccination has been reported.

Specified treatment: 19 received Ad26.COV2.S at low or high dose, single or two shots; roughly five received placebo; per-sample allocation not given. Samples analyzed were those drawn on day 63 after the first vaccine or placebo injection. This CDR3 region has 15 residues. Losses at the gene ends were 9 bases for V and 8 bases for J; bases not matched to a gene: 15. Only in-frame clones appear in the TCRdb table, and some are missing; sequencing was by immunoSEQ multiplex PCR. The repertoire has about 680,000 clones, roughly nine tenths of them found once; the top ten carry around 1.5%. To note about this clone: The antigen remains unidentified.

The V call is TRBV5-3, the J call TRBJ1-3, with 9 bases lining up with TRBD1. TRBV5-3 is an ORF; its function is uncertain. The source material was peripheral blood, sampled in a trial of Ad26.COV2.S vaccine versus placebo. This receptor was identified in a person between 18 and 60 years old who received the Ad26.COV2.S COVID-19 vaccine or a placebo. The CDR3 DNA sequence: TGTGCCAAACCATACGACCGGGACAGGGCCCACACCATATATTTT. Its translation: CAKPYDRDRAHTIYF.